The 11 T cell receptor beta chains given below trace back to one sample, sequenced in a study of blood T cell repertoires in COVID-19. Assay used: immunoSEQ multiplex PCR; TCRdb lists only in-frame clones, some missing. In the table there are just over 300,000 clones, approximately 90% of which are singletons. Material: PBMCs or T cells enriched from blood (not recorded which). These receptors were collected from a middle-aged woman who had recovered from COVID-19.

This chain links TRBV7-8 with TRBJ2-2; 9 bases agree with TRBD2. This CDR3 is 18 amino acids long. Germline V gene lookup returns CDR1 SGHVS and CDR2 FQNEAQ. Trimming cost V 5 bases and J 7 bases; bases outside gene matches: 17. CDR3 amino acids: CASSPIRGGRAAGGELFF. The CDR3 nucleotides read TGTGCCAGCAGCCCCATTCGGGGCGGGAGGGCCGCCGGCGGGGAGCTGTTTTTT.

This sequence joins TRBV5-6 and TRBJ1-2; the D is unclear. V lost 0 bases to trimming and J lost 4 bases, with 10 bases between them. The germline CDR1 and CDR2 sequences are SGHDT and YYEEEE. The CDR3 runs to 14 residues. CDR3 sequence: CASSLAWRIYGYTF. The CDR3 nucleotides are TGTGCCAGCAGCTTGGCCTGGAGGATCTATGGCTACACCTTC. The full variable domain, completed using reference TRBV5-6 and TRBJ1-2, is DAGVTQSPTHLIKTRGQQVTLRCSPKSGHDTVSWYQQALGQGPQFIFQYYEEEERQRGNFPDRFSGHQFPNYSSELNVNALLLGDSALYLCASSLAWRIYGYTFGSGTRLTVV.

This chain uses TRBV28 with TRBJ2-7; 10 nucleotides match TRBD1. CDR1 MDHEN and CDR2 SYDVKM come from the germline V gene. V lost 7 bases and J lost 5; bases outside the gene matches: 11. The CDR3 has 15 residues. The CDR3 DNA sequence: TGTGCCAGCATTGGGAGCGGGACAGGGGACGACGAGCAGTACTTC. Translation: CASIGSGTGDDEQYF.

The gene calls are TRBV11-2 and TRBJ2-7; 8 nucleotides line up with TRBD1. The CDR3 covers 15 residues. CDR1 is SGHAT, CDR2 FQNNGV, per germline. Trimming removed 5 bases from V and 2 bases from J; junction bases left unmatched: 8. This CDR3 reads CASSRRDRRTYEQYF. Written as DNA, the CDR3 is TGTGCCAGCAGCCGACGGGACAGGAGGACCTACGAGCAGTACTTC.

This clone has more than one count but fewer than ten. The CDR3 loop is CASSLGISGGSNEQFF. CDR3 coding DNA: TGTGCCAGCAGCTTAGGAATTAGCGGGGGGTCCAATGAGCAGTTCTTC. V gene TRBV7-2 combines with J gene TRBJ2-1; 10 bases align to TRBD2. Unmatched junction bases numbered 6, after V lost 1 base and J lost 6 bases. The CDR3 covers 16 residues. Germline-derived CDR1 and CDR2 are SGHTA and FQGNSA. The entire variable domain, with the rest obtained from reference TRBV7-2 and TRBJ2-1, is as follows: GAGVSQSPSNKVTEKGKDVELRCDPISGHTALYWYRQSLGQGLEFLIYFQGNSAPDKSGLPSDRFSAERTGGSVSTLTIQRTQQEDSAVYLCASSLGISGGSNEQFFGPGTRLTVL.

The gene calls are TRBV14 and TRBJ1-4; TRBD1 matches at 8 bases. With 4 bases clipped from V and 12 bases from J, the junction kept 13 bases outside the gene matches. Germline loops: CDR1 SGHDN, CDR2 FVKESK. The CDR3 sequence is 15 residues long. The CDR3 sequence is CASSLGTGLLGQLFF. DNA of the CDR3: TGTGCCAGCAGCCTGGGGACAGGCCTCCTGGGACAACTGTTTTTT.

This clone appeared once. The genes are TRBV7-2 and TRBJ2-1, with 7 bases lining up with TRBD1. The junction had 5 bases not matched to a gene; V was cut back by 5 bases and J by 4 bases. Germline loops: CDR1 SGHTA, CDR2 FQGNSA. The CDR3 consists of 14 residues. CDR3 nucleotides: TGTGCCAGCAGCCCCGGGACAGAATACAATGAGCAGTTCTTC. Protein: CASSPGTEYNEQFF.

This clone was observed once. The chain joins TRBV5-8 to TRBJ1-1, with 12 bases aligning to TRBD1. Germline trimming cut 3 bases from V and 0 bases from J; bases unmatched to any gene: 6. CDR1 is SGHTS, CDR2 YDEGEE, per germline. The CDR3 is made up of 17 amino acids. This CDR3 is CASSWGTGGSLNTEAFF. Here the CDR3 DNA reads TGTGCCAGCAGCTGGGGGACAGGGGGCTCGTTGAACACTGAAGCTTTCTTT.

V and J are TRBV27 and TRBJ1-6; no firm D call. The CDR3 totals 12 residues. Germline loops: CDR1 MNHEY, CDR2 SMNVEV (reference sequence). V was trimmed by 5 bases and J by 7 bases, leaving 6 bases between them. CDR3 DNA: TGTGCCAGCAGTCCCCGGAATTCACCCCTCCACTTT. The encoded protein is CASSPRNSPLHF.

The chain combines TRBV3-1 (or the pseudogene TRBV3-2) with TRBJ2-2, with TRBD2 identical over 7 bases. The V gene end was trimmed by 2 bases and the J gene end by 2 bases; junction bases not matched to a gene: 5. Germline CDR1 reads LGHDT; CDR2 reads YNNKEL (reference sequence). The CDR3 is 16 amino acids. CDR3 loop: CASSQSPAGNTGELFF. CDR3 coding DNA: TGTGCCAGCAGCCAAAGCCCAGCGGGAAACACCGGGGAGCTGTTTTTT.

The rearrangement joins TRBV28 to TRBJ2-1; no clear D. The CDR3 spans 12 residues. Trimming took 2 bases from V and 10 from J, leaving 9 bases between them. Germline V lookup: CDR1 MDHEN, CDR2 SYDVKM. The CDR3 region is CASSLRGTEQFF. CDR3 in DNA: TGTGCCAGCAGTTTACGCGGAACAGAGCAGTTCTTC. Full variable domain (outside the CDR3, taken from reference TRBV28 and TRBJ2-1): DVKVTQSSRYLVKRTGEKVFLECVQDMDHENMFWYRQDPGLGLRLIYFSYDVKMKEKGDIPEGYSVSREKKERFSLILESASTNQTSMYLCASSLRGTEQFFGPGTRLTVL.